These 13 T cell receptor beta chains originate from one sample sequenced in a study of OX40 agonist ivuxolimab in advanced cancers. Assay: immunoSEQ multiplex PCR; the TCRdb copy retains only in-frame clones and omits some. Of tens of thousands of clones listed, around nine tenths are singletons. The specimen comprised CD4+ or CD8+ T cells sorted from blood, sampled in a trial of the OX40 agonist ivuxolimab. All receptors come from an adult with an advanced solid tumor such as melanoma, head and neck, liver or kidney cancer.

The chain recombines TRBV5-6 with TRBJ2-2; 8 nucleotides line up with TRBD1. V dropped 2 bases and J dropped 4; count of bases not matched to a gene: 4. This CDR3 is 15 amino acids long. Germline CDR1 and CDR2: SGHDT and YYEEEE. CDR3 bases: TGTGCCAGCAGCTTCGGGACAGGACCCACCGGGGAGCTGTTTTTT. It encodes CASSFGTGPTGELFF.

The gene calls are TRBV2 and TRBJ2-1; D perhaps matches TRBD2 (6 bases). Trimming shortened V by 7 bases and J by 0 bases, and 13 bases separated the two germline ends. This CDR3 has 15 amino acids. From germline, CDR1 is SNHLY and CDR2 FYNNEI. This CDR3 is CASKEGTDSYNEQFF. The CDR3 coding sequence is TGTGCCAGCAAGGAGGGGACTGACTCCTACAATGAGCAGTTCTTC. The full variable domain, completed using reference TRBV2 and TRBJ2-1, is EPEVTQTPSHQVTQMGQEVILRCVPISNHLYFYWYRQILGQKVEFLVSFYNNEISEKSEIFDDQFSVERPDGSNFTLKIRSTKLEDSAMYFCASKEGTDSYNEQFFGPGTRLTVL.

This clone was found once. The CDR3 DNA sequence: TGTGCCAGCAGCTCCCGGCTGGGAAACATTCAGTACTTC. The encoded protein is CASSSRLGNIQYF. The J gene is TRBJ2-4, the V gene TRBV7-9; D not certain. CDR1 is SEHNR and CDR2 is FQNEAQ in the germline V gene (reference sequence). The CDR3 totals 13 residues. Trimming pared 4 bases from V and 6 bases from J, leaving 10 bases between.

V usage is TRBV5-1 and J usage is TRBJ2-7; perhaps TRBD2 as D (5 bases). Germline CDR1 and CDR2: SGHRS and YFSETQ. Trimming took off 0 bases at V and 7 bases at J, with 11 bases between the two ends. The CDR3 contains 13 residues. In DNA form, the CDR3 reads TGCGCCAGCAGCTTGGCGCTAGCAAGGGAGCAGTACTTC. Translation gives CASSLALAREQYF.

V gene TRBV7-9 combines with J gene TRBJ2-1, with 11 bases matching TRBD2. The CDR3 covers 15 residues. The V and J ends lost 3 bases and 5 bases, in that order; junction bases with no gene match: 3. Germline V lookup: CDR1 SEHNR, CDR2 FQNEAQ (reference sequence). The CDR3 loop reads CASSFTSGSHNEQFF. CDR3 DNA: TGTGCCAGCAGCTTCACTAGCGGGAGCCACAATGAGCAGTTCTTC.

This chain connects TRBV5-1 to TRBJ2-7; 14 nucleotides agree with TRBD2. This CDR3 has 15 amino acids. J lost 3 bases, V lost 7 bases, and 6 bases had no gene match. Germline loops: CDR1 SGHRS, CDR2 YFSETQ. The CDR3 region is CASGGGLAGVYEQYF. The DNA of the CDR3 is TGCGCCAGCGGAGGGGGACTAGCGGGAGTCTACGAGCAGTACTTC.

This clone came up once. This rearrangement joins TRBV9 to TRBJ2-7; 7 bases map to TRBD2. Germline lookup yields CDR1 SGDLS and CDR2 YYNGEE. Trimming cost V 0 bases and J 5 bases; bases outside gene matches: 8. The CDR3 has 15 residues. CDR3 protein: CASSVGGGSLNEQYF. CDR3 coding DNA: TGTGCCAGCAGCGTAGGGGGCGGGAGTCTGAACGAGCAGTACTTC.

The rearrangement joins TRBV9 to TRBJ2-7; D may be TRBD1 or TRBD2 (5 bases each). Per the germline V gene, CDR1 is SGDLS and CDR2 is YYNGEE. V was shortened by 0 bases and J by 3 bases, with 10 bases between the two germline ends. The CDR3 totals 14 residues. CDR3 sequence (DNA): TGTGCCAGCAGCGTAGGAGGGGATATCTACGAGCAGTACTTC. Translating gives CASSVGGDIYEQYF. The full variable domain, in which reference TRBV9 and TRBJ2-7 provide the parts outside the CDR3, is DSGVTQTPKHLITATGQRVTLRCSPRSGDLSVYWYQQSLDQGLQFLIQYYNGEERAKGNILERFSAQQFPDLHSELNLSSLELGDSALYFCASSVGGDIYEQYFGPGTRLTVT.

The chain couples TRBV29-1 to TRBJ2-1; 12 positions match TRBD2. The V and J ends lost 8 bases and 9 bases, in that order; junction bases with no gene match: 8. This CDR3 spans 13 amino acids. Germline assignment: CDR1 SQVTM and CDR2 ANQGSEA. The CDR3, as DNA: TGCAGCCTTAGACTAGCGGGAGTTTTTGAGCAGTTCTTC. This gives the protein CSLRLAGVFEQFF.

The chain carries TRBV5-6 and TRBJ1-2; a weak D match, TRBD1 (5 bases). Germline V lookup: CDR1 SGHDT, CDR2 YYEEEE. V lost 0 bases, J lost 4 bases, and 7 bases lay in between. The CDR3 extends over 13 amino acids. The CDR3 loop is CASSLGGPYGYTF. CDR3 sequence (DNA): TGTGCCAGCAGCTTGGGGGGCCCCTATGGCTACACCTTC.

This clone was counted only a few times. At the DNA level, this CDR3 is encoded by other sequences in the same sample as well. The chain joins TRBV27 to TRBJ2-1; 7 bases match TRBD2. Germline values: CDR1 MNHEY, CDR2 SMNVEV (reference sequence). V was clipped by 5 bases and J by 5 bases; unmatched bases: 6. This CDR3 is 14 amino acids long. The CDR3 loop is CASSPGTKNNEQFF. Here the CDR3 DNA reads TGTGCCAGCAGTCCCGGGACTAAAAACAATGAGCAGTTCTTC.

The J gene is TRBJ2-3, the V gene TRBV6-6; 15 bases map to TRBD2. This CDR3 contains 16 residues. CDR1 and CDR2 from the germline V gene are MNHNY and SVGAGI (reference sequence). The V segment lost 8 bases and the J segment 2 bases; nucleotides outside the gene matches: 5. CDR3 coding DNA: TGTGCCAGCCGGACTAGCGGGAGGGCCCTCACAGATACGCAGTATTTT. Translation gives CASRTSGRALTDTQYF.

The chain links TRBV7-6 to TRBJ2-3, with 11 positions matching TRBD2. This CDR3 has 16 residues. Germline V gives CDR1 SGHVS, CDR2 FNYEAQ. Trimming cost V 5 bases and J 0 bases; bases outside gene matches: 4. This CDR3 is CASSPRTSGSTDTQYF. DNA of the CDR3: TGTGCCAGCAGCCCACGGACTAGCGGGAGCACAGATACGCAGTATTTT.